The rows below give T cell receptor beta chains drawn from one sample of a study of graft-versus-host responses after intestinal transplantation. Which antigens these TCRs recognize remains unknown. Generated by immunoSEQ multiplex PCR, the TCRdb table keeps only in-frame clones and is missing some. The data contain about 110,000 clones, around 92% of them seen just once; the ten biggest clones take up 0.9% to 1.5%. The sequencing here drew on unstimulated CD8+ T cells sorted from spleen or lymph node cells, taken before transplant. These receptors originate from a human donor who was the organ donor for an intestinal transplant. CDR3s include the opening cysteine and the closing phenylalanine or tryptophan. Fields, in order: CDR3 length, D gene, J gene, clone size, V gene, CDR3 protein, CDR3 DNA. A D gene is named only where the DNA matches it firmly. Some rows mark clone size as missing; the rest say once, few, many or name a class of expanded clone.

length: 13
D: .
J: TRBJ2-7
size: .
V: TRBV19
CDR3: CASSIGRGNEQYF
DNA: TGTGCCAGTAGTATAGGGCGAGGGAATGAGCAGTACTTC

length: 14
D: TRBD2
J: TRBJ2-5
size: .
V: TRBV7-6
CDR3: CASSRLAEQETQYF
DNA: TGTGCCAGCAGTCGCCTAGCGGAACAAGAGACCCAGTACTTC

length: 12
D: .
J: TRBJ2-1
size: .
V: TRBV27
CDR3: CASSVGGNEQFF
DNA: TGTGCCAGCAGTGTAGGGGGCAATGAGCAGTTCTTC

length: 13
D: .
J: TRBJ1-5
size: .
V: TRBV27
CDR3: CASSLGGIQPQHF
DNA: TGTGCCAGCAGTTTGGGGGGAATTCAGCCCCAGCATTTT

length: 14
D: .
J: TRBJ2-2
size: .
V: TRBV27
CDR3: CATVTRTNTGELFF
DNA: TGTGCCACCGTAACTAGAACGAACACCGGGGAGCTGTTTTTT

length: 14
D: .
J: TRBJ2-5
size: once
V: TRBV7-7
CDR3: CASSLGAPQETQYF
DNA: TGTGCCAGCAGCTTAGGGGCCCCCCAAGAGACCCAGTACTTC

length: 15
D: .
J: TRBJ2-5
size: .
V: TRBV9
CDR3: CASSVGGSRGETQYF
DNA: TGTGCCAGCAGCGTAGGAGGGAGCAGGGGAGAGACCCAGTACTTC

length: 11
D: .
J: TRBJ2-4
size: .
V: TRBV20-1
CDR3: CSASEGDIQYF
DNA: TGCAGTGCTAGTGAGGGGGACATTCAGTACTTC

length: 16
D: .
J: TRBJ2-1
size: .
V: TRBV7-9
CDR3: CASSLGVRARYNEQFF
DNA: TGTGCCAGCAGCTTAGGGGTCAGGGCGAGGTACAATGAGCAGTTCTTC

length: 15
D: .
J: TRBJ2-7
size: once
V: TRBV5-1
CDR3: CASSLVQDSSYEQYF
DNA: TGCGCCAGCAGCTTGGTGCAGGACAGCTCCTACGAGCAGTACTTC

length: 13
D: TRBD2
J: TRBJ2-7
size: .
V: TRBV19
CDR3: CASSTGTSYEQYF
DNA: TGTGCCAGTAGTACCGGGACTAGCTACGAGCAGTACTTC

length: 14
D: .
J: TRBJ1-2
size: once
V: TRBV19
CDR3: CASSREGEEYGYTF
DNA: TGTGCCAGTAGTAGGGAGGGGGAAGAGTATGGCTACACCTTC

length: 19
D: TRBD1
J: TRBJ1-1
size: .
V: TRBV4-1
CDR3: CASSRRTGTGGFMNTEAFF
DNA: TGCGCCAGCAGCCGCCGAACCGGGACAGGGGGTTTCATGAACACTGAAGCTTTCTTT

length: 15
D: .
J: TRBJ1-5
size: .
V: TRBV9
CDR3: CASSVDGAFNQPQHF
DNA: TGTGCCAGCAGCGTAGATGGGGCCTTCAATCAGCCCCAGCATTTT

length: 14
D: .
J: TRBJ2-7
size: .
V: TRBV6-5
CDR3: CASSYSYLSYEQYF
DNA: TGTGCCAGCAGTTACTCCTACCTTTCCTACGAGCAGTACTTC

length: 11
D: .
J: TRBJ2-1
size: .
V: TRBV20-1
CDR3: CSARDFNEQFF
DNA: TGCAGTGCCAGGGACTTCAATGAGCAGTTCTTC

length: 16
D: TRBD2
J: TRBJ2-7
size: .
V: TRBV10-1
CDR3: CASSVSSGREGYEQYF
DNA: TGCGCCAGCAGTGTATCCTCGGGGCGGGAGGGCTACGAGCAGTACTTC

length: 13
D: .
J: TRBJ2-7
size: .
V: TRBV28
CDR3: CASSLTESYEQYF
DNA: TGTGCCAGCAGTCTGACAGAATCCTACGAGCAGTACTTC

length: 16
D: TRBD2
J: TRBJ2-2
size: .
V: TRBV28
CDR3: CASSDRLAANTGELFF
DNA: TGTGCCAGCAGCGATCGACTAGCGGCGAACACCGGGGAGCTGTTTTTT

length: 13
D: .
J: TRBJ1-3
size: .
V: TRBV5-4
CDR3: CASSLDSGNTIYF
DNA: TGTGCCAGCAGCTTGGACTCTGGAAACACCATATATTTT

length: 12
D: TRBD2
J: TRBJ2-7
size: .
V: TRBV4-1
CDR3: CASSRQGGEQYF
DNA: TGCGCCAGCAGCCGTCAGGGAGGGGAGCAGTACTTC

length: 14
D: .
J: TRBJ1-5
size: .
V: TRBV6-5
CDR3: CASSSYPGSQPQHF
DNA: TGTGCCAGCAGTTCCTACCCAGGGAGTCAGCCCCAGCATTTT